The 27 T cell receptor beta chains reported below all come from one sample, sequenced in a study of cytomegalovirus exposure and HLA in healthy donors (dated by TCRdb to about 2017). Preparation of the library involved the immunoSEQ multiplex PCR assay. The multiplex PCR relied on a mix of 60 forward primers for TCR Vbeta segments and 13 reverse primers for TCR Jbeta segments. The source is immuneACCESS, and TCRdb retained only in-frame sequences with V and J called. Part of the clones is not carried over; for the studies checked, unresolved V genes explain less than half of this, and the remainder is unexplained. The sample includes about 160,000 clones, with approximately 62% observed a single time. Approximately 1.5% of the sample is held by the ten biggest clonotypes. The sample comprised PBMCs. Receptors were obtained from a man over 45 in good health and CMV-seronegative.

This chain uses TRBV6-5 with TRBJ1-1; a possible D gene is TRBD1 (6 bases). The CDR3 contains 15 residues. CDR1 is MNHEY, CDR2 SVGAGI, per germline. Trimming shortened V by 6 bases and J by 2 bases, and 16 bases separated the two germline ends. The CDR3 nucleotides are TGTGCCAGCAGAAAACCCACAGGGACCAACACTGAAGCTTTCTTT. Amino acid sequence: CASRKPTGTNTEAFF.

The sample holds a few counts of this clone. The rearrangement links TRBV5-1 to TRBJ2-1, with 13 bases lining up with TRBD2. V gave up 4 bases and J gave up 4 bases; unmatched junction bases: 11. Germline V lookup: CDR1 SGHRS, CDR2 YFSETQ. CDR3 size: 18 residues. CDR3 loop: CASSALPGLAGDYNEQFF. The CDR3 region has the DNA TGCGCCAGCAGCGCACTCCCCGGACTAGCGGGGGATTACAATGAGCAGTTCTTC.

J is TRBJ2-7 and V is TRBV7-2; D is undetermined. CDR1 is SGHTA and CDR2 is FQGNSA in the germline V gene. V was shortened by 3 bases and J by 5 bases, with 2 bases between the two germline ends. The CDR3 consists of 10 residues. The CDR3 here is CASSFDEQYF. CDR3 nucleotides: TGTGCCAGCAGCTTCGACGAGCAGTACTTC.

The chain couples TRBV5-4 to TRBJ2-3; D possibly corresponds to TRBD1 (6 bases). The V end lost 1 base, the J end lost 7 bases, and 16 bases lay between the germline ends. CDR1 SGHNT and CDR2 YYREEE come from the germline V gene (reference sequence). The CDR3 spans 15 residues. The CDR3 region is CASSLLTGPGNTQYF. CDR3 DNA sequence: TGTGCCAGCAGCTTGTTGACAGGCCCAGGAAATACGCAGTATTTT.

The rearrangement links TRBV21-1 to TRBJ2-6; the DNA was not compared with TRBD2, the D call given in the table. TRBV21-1 is a pseudogene segment. The CDR3 length is 17 residues. CDR3: CAIPSREGASGANVLTF. The CDR3 nucleotides read TGTGCCATCCCATCTCGGGAGGGGGCCTCTGGGGCCAACGTCCTGACTTTC.

V usage is TRBV5-1 and J usage is TRBJ2-1; 9 positions agree with TRBD1. This CDR3 has 15 residues. The germline CDR1 and CDR2 sequences are SGHRS and YFSETQ. V gave up 5 bases and J gave up 7 bases; unmatched junction bases: 10. CDR3 loop: CASSLKTGGMNEQFF. The CDR3 DNA sequence: TGCGCCAGCAGTTTGAAGACAGGGGGTATGAATGAGCAGTTCTTC.

Turning to this clone: Relative to the germline gene, one junction end is altered; a read error may explain this. Other DNA variants within this sample encode the same CDR3. This chain joins TRBV7-2 and TRBJ2-5; possibly TRBD2 for D (5 bases). This CDR3 contains 14 residues. Germline CDR1 SGHTA, CDR2 FQGNSA. CDR3 DNA sequence: TGTGCCAGTAGCTTAGGTCCCTCGAGCGGGACCCAGTACTTC. Amino acids: CASSLGPSSGTQYF.

This rearrangement joins TRBV7-9 to TRBJ1-1; 9 nucleotides agree with TRBD1. V lost 4 bases, J lost 11 bases, and 5 bases stayed unmatched. Germline CDR1 reads SEHNR; CDR2 reads FQNEAQ (reference sequence). This CDR3 spans 12 amino acids. CDR3 nucleotides: TGTGCCAGCAGCTCTAGACAGGGGGGTGCTTTCTTT. Protein product: CASSSRQGGAFF.

This chain joins TRBV19 and TRBJ1-2; 7 bases map to TRBD1. This CDR3 contains 15 residues. The J segment lost 8 bases and the V segment lost 5 bases, leaving 14 bases of the junction unmatched. Germline lookup yields CDR1 LNHDA and CDR2 SQIVND (reference sequence). The DNA of the CDR3 is TGTGCCAGTAGTTCCCATTGGACAGGCTCAGGAGGCTACACCTTC. Protein sequence: CASSSHWTGSGGYTF.

V is TRBV11-1 and J is TRBJ1-4; no firm D call. The V gene's germline CDR1 is SGHAT and CDR2 FQDESV (reference sequence). Deletions cut 5 bases from V and 6 bases from J, with 10 bases between. The length of the CDR3 is 13 residues. CDR3 protein: CASSTSFDEKLFF. The CDR3 DNA reads as TGTGCCAGCAGCACGAGTTTCGATGAAAAACTGTTTTTT.

This clone was found a few times. The genes are TRBV7-9 and TRBJ2-7; 11 nucleotides agree with TRBD2. Germline CDR1 is SEHNR and CDR2 is FQNEAQ (reference sequence). This CDR3 has 14 residues. V dropped 4 bases and J dropped 2; count of bases not matched to a gene: 1. The CDR3 DNA reads as TGTGCCAGCAGCTCACTAGCGGGGGCCTACGAGCAGTACTTC. This gives the protein CASSSLAGAYEQYF.

This rearrangement joins TRBV9 to TRBJ1-6; 10 nucleotides line up with TRBD1. CDR1 and CDR2 (germline): SGDLS, YYNGEE. This CDR3 has 20 amino acids. V dropped 0 bases and J dropped 0; count of bases not matched to a gene: 9. CDR3: CASSVARRQGASSYNSPLHF. The CDR3 DNA reads as TGTGCCAGCAGCGTAGCTCGTCGACAGGGGGCAAGCTCCTATAATTCACCCCTCCACTTT.

The chain links TRBV9 to TRBJ1-1, with D tentatively TRBD1 (5 bases). Germline V gives CDR1 SGDLS, CDR2 YYNGEE. The CDR3 spans 14 residues. Trimming took 6 bases from V and 3 from J, leaving 15 bases between them. The CDR3 protein is CASTKVGGDTEAFF. CDR3 in DNA: TGTGCCAGCACCAAGGTGGGGGGGGACACTGAAGCTTTCTTT.

CDR3 bases: TGTGCCAGCAGCATAGGGACTAGTATTGTCACAGATACGCAGTATTTT. This sequence encodes CASSIGTSIVTDTQYF. This chain links TRBV7-2 with TRBJ2-3, with 8 bases lining up with TRBD2. CDR1 SGHTA and CDR2 FQGNSA come from the germline V gene. CDR3 size: 16 residues. V dropped 5 bases and J dropped 2; count of bases not matched to a gene: 9.

The rearrangement uses TRBV6-4 and TRBJ2-3; 7 bases agree with TRBD1. Trimming at V came to 6 bases and at J to 6 bases, leaving 12 bases not matched to a gene. The CDR3 runs 15 residues. Germline lookup yields CDR1 MRHNA and CDR2 SNTAGT. CDR3 amino acids: CASRPTGVGWDTQYF. As DNA, the CDR3 is TGTGCCAGCAGGCCTACAGGGGTTGGCTGGGATACGCAGTATTTT.

The CDR3 loop is CASSSERGASYEQYF. CDR3 in DNA: TGTGCCAGCAGTTCAGAGCGGGGCGCTTCCTACGAGCAGTACTTC. The chain combines TRBV6-5 with TRBJ2-7, with 7 bases fitting TRBD2. Trimming took 4 bases from V and 1 from J; bases not matched to a gene: 7. This CDR3 comprises 15 residues. Germline V gene lookup returns CDR1 MNHEY and CDR2 SVGAGI.

V usage is TRBV7-9 and J usage is TRBJ1-1; 7 bases align to TRBD1. Germline lookup yields CDR1 SEHNR and CDR2 FQNEAQ (reference sequence). V was pared by 5 bases and J by 4 bases, with 10 bases of the junction left unmatched. The CDR3 length is 15 residues. The chain's CDR3 is CASSPWRPGGTEAFF. CDR3 DNA: TGTGCCAGCAGCCCATGGCGACCAGGGGGCACTGAAGCTTTCTTT.

This clone was seen a handful of times. The V and J genes are TRBV4-1 and TRBJ1-2; 9 nucleotides line up with TRBD1. Germline assignment: CDR1 MGHRA and CDR2 YSYEKL. V dropped 4 bases and J dropped 2; count of bases not matched to a gene: 2. This CDR3 region has 14 residues. This CDR3 reads CASSPTGGNYGYTF. CDR3 in DNA: TGCGCCAGCAGCCCAACAGGGGGCAACTATGGCTACACCTTC.

The V and J genes are TRBV4-1 and TRBJ1-6; TRBD1 matches 8 bases. The CDR3 covers 17 residues. Germline-derived CDR1 and CDR2 are MGHRA and YSYEKL. Unmatched junction bases numbered 10, after V lost 0 bases and J lost 9 bases. The CDR3: CASSQEEGQGAVSPLHF. DNA for the CDR3: TGCGCCAGCAGCCAAGAAGAAGGGCAGGGGGCAGTTTCACCCCTCCACTTT.

The chain links TRBV5-1 to TRBJ2-5; TRBD1 matches at 7 bases. Germline CDR1 is SGHRS and CDR2 is YFSETQ. The junction had 4 bases not matched to a gene; V was cut back by 3 bases and J by 2 bases. The CDR3 length is 14 residues. The CDR3, as DNA: TGCGCCAGCAGCTCGGGACAGCCACAAGAGACCCAGTACTTC. Its translation: CASSSGQPQETQYF.

The chain uses TRBV18 and TRBJ2-2, with 7 positions matching TRBD1. Looked up from germline, CDR1 is KGHSH and CDR2 is LQKENI. V lost 4 bases to trimming and J lost 3 bases; unmatched junction nucleotides: 8. The CDR3 length is 16 residues. CDR3 bases: TGTGCCAGCTCACAGCGACAGGGACGGTACACCGGGGAGCTGTTTTTT. This codes for CASSQRQGRYTGELFF.

This clone was observed a handful of times. V is TRBV5-5 and J is TRBJ1-2; D is uncertain. The V gene lost 0 bases and the J gene lost 0 bases, with 15 bases spanning the gap. The germline V gene has CDR1 SGHKS and CDR2 YYEKEE (reference sequence). The CDR3 loop spans 17 amino acids. This CDR3 is CASSLASLAGSNYGYTF. For the CDR3, the DNA is TGTGCCAGCAGCTTGGCCAGTTTGGCAGGTTCTAACTATGGCTACACCTTC. Together with reference TRBV5-5 and TRBJ1-2, the CDR3 gives the full variable domain: DAGVTQSPTHLIKTRGQQVTLRCSPISGHKSVSWYQQVLGQGPQFIFQYYEKEERGRGNFPDRFSARQFPNYSSELNVNALLLGDSALYLCASSLASLAGSNYGYTFGSGTRLTVV.

In its sample, this clone was seen once. The chain combines TRBV5-8 with TRBJ1-5; 9 nucleotides match TRBD1. After removal of 4 bases from V and 3 bases from J, the junction contained 11 bases not matched to a gene. This CDR3 comprises 17 residues. Germline-derived CDR1 and CDR2 are SGHTS and YDEGEE. The CDR3, as DNA: TGTGCCAGCAGCCTCCTAGGGACAGGGAGGGTCAATCAGCCCCAGCATTTT. It translates to CASSLLGTGRVNQPQHF.

This sequence joins TRBV28 and TRBJ1-1; TRBD1 aligns across 9 bases. This CDR3 comprises 15 residues. Germline CDR1 and CDR2: MDHEN and SYDVKM. The ends lost 3 bases at V and 4 bases at J; junction bases unmatched: 6. In DNA, the CDR3 is TGTGCCAGCAGTTTCCCCGGGACAGGGCTCACTGAAGCTTTCTTT. Residues: CASSFPGTGLTEAFF.

Notes on this clone: Other nucleotide sequences in the sample specify the same CDR3. The chain has TRBV27 and TRBJ1-5; D possibly corresponds to TRBD1 (5 bases). This CDR3 is 13 amino acids long. The germline V and J ends were trimmed by 4 bases and 6 bases, with 10 bases remaining between them. Germline V gene data show CDR1 as MNHEY and CDR2 as SMNVEV (reference sequence). The CDR3, as DNA: TGTGCCAGCAGTTCAGGGTTAGGTCAGCCCCAGCATTTT. Protein product: CASSSGLGQPQHF.

The chain links TRBV15 to TRBJ2-7, with a tentative D call TRBD2 (6 bases). The CDR3 length is 16 residues. The V and J ends lost 0 bases and 0 bases respectively, with 12 bases between them. Germline V gives CDR1 LNHNV, CDR2 YYDKDF (reference sequence). The CDR3 DNA reads as TGTGCCACCAGCAGAGATCGGGAGTGGAGCTCCTACGAGCAGTACTTC. Protein sequence: CATSRDREWSSYEQYF.

CDR3 DNA sequence: TGCGCCAGCAGCTTCGGGGGACTACGAGAGACCCAGTACTTC. Protein product: CASSFGGLRETQYF. J is TRBJ2-5 and V is TRBV5-1; TRBD2 matches at 7 bases. Germline CDR1 SGHRS, CDR2 YFSETQ. The CDR3 spans 14 residues. After removal of 2 bases from V and 4 bases from J, the junction contained 5 bases not matched to a gene. Based on the CDR3 plus reference TRBV5-1 and TRBJ2-5, the full variable domain is KAGVTQTPRYLIKTRGQQVTLSCSPISGHRSVSWYQQTPGQGLQFLFEYFSETQRNKGNFPGRFSGRQFSNSRSEMNVSTLELGDSALYLCASSFGGLRETQYFGPGTRLLVL.